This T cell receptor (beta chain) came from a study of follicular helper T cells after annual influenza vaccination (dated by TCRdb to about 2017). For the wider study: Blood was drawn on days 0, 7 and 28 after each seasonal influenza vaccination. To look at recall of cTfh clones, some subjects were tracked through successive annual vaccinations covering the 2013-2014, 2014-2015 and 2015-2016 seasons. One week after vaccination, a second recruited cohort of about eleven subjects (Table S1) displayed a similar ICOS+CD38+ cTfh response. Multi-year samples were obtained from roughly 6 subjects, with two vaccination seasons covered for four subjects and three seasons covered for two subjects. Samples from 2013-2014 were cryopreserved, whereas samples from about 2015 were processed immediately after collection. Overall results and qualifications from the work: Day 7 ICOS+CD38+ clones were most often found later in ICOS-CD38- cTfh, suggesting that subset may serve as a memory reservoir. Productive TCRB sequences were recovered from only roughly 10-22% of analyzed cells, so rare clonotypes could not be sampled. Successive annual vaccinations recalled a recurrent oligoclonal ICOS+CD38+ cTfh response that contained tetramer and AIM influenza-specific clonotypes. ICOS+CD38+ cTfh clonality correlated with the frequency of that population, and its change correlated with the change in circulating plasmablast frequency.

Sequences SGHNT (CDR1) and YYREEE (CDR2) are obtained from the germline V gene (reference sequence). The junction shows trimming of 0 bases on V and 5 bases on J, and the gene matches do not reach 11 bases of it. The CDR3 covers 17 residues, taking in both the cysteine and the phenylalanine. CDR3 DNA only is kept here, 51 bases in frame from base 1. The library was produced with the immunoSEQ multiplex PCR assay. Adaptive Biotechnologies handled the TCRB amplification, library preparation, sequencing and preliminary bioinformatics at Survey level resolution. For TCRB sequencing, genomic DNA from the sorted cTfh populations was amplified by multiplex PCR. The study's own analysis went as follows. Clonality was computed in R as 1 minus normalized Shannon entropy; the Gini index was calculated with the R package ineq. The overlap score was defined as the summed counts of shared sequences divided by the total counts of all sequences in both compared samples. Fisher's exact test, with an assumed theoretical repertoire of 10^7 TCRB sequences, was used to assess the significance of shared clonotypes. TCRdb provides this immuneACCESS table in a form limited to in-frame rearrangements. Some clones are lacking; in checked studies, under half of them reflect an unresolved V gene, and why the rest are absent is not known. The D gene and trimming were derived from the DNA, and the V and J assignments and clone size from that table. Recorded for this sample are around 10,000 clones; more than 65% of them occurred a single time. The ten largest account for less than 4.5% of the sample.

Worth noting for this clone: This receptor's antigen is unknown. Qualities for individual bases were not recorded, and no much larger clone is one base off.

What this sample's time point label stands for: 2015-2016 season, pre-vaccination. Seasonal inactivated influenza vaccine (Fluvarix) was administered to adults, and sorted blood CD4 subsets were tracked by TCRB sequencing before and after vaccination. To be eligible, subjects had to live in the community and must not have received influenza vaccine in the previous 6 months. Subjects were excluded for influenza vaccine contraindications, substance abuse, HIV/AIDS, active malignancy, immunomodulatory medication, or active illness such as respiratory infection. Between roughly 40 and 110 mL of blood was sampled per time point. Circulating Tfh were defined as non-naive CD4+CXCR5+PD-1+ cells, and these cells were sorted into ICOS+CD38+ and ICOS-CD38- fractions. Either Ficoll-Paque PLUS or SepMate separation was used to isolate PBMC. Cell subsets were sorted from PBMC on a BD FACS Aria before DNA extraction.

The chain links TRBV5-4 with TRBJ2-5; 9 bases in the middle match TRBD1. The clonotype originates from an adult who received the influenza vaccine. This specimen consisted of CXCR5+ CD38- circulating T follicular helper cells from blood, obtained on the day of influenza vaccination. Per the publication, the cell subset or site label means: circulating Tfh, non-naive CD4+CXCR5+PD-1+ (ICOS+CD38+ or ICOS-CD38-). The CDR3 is CASSLAGGTGRIETQYF. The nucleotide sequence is TGTGCCAGCAGCTTGGCCGGAGGGACAGGGCGAATCGAGACCCAGTACTTC.